Below are 10 T cell receptor beta chains sequenced from a single sample in a study of Graves' ophthalmopathy and Graves' hyperthyroidism. Amplification of TCR beta CDR3 regions used RNA transcripts. HTBI primers were employed in first-round RT-PCR, then a second-round multiplex PCR followed. TCRdb re-called the multiplex PCR reads with MiXCR, one entry per CDR3 protein. The sample lists about 700,000 distinct CDR3 sequences; around 40% were seen once. Sequencing was done on a sample of peripheral blood. These receptors all come from an adult man with Graves' ophthalmopathy.

Points on this clonotype: At one of its ends the junction is not consistent with the germline gene, which may arise from a read error. The chain recombines TRBV7-9 with TRBJ1-1; possible D gene TRBD1, 5 bases. CDR1 and CDR2 from the germline V gene are SEHNR and FQNEAQ (reference sequence). The CDR3 loop spans 13 amino acids. CDR3 protein: CASSLGGSSDAFF. CDR3 in DNA: TGTGCCAGCAGCTTAGGGGGCAGTTCTGACGCTTTCTTT.

In this sample, this clonotype turned up a few times. This chain's CDR3 is CASSFERGYEQYF. CDR3 sequence (DNA): TGTGCCAGCAGTTTTGAAAGGGGATACGAGCAGTACTTC. The V call is TRBV12-3 or TRBV12-4, the J call TRBJ2-7, with D possibly TRBD1 on 5 matching bases. Trimming took 3 bases from V and 4 from J, leaving 10 bases between them. This CDR3 has 13 residues.

The chain carries TRBV19 and TRBJ1-1; TRBD1 is a possible D gene (6 bases). The CDR3 has 13 amino acids. Germline-derived CDR1 and CDR2 are LNHDA and SQIVND (reference sequence). V lost 6 bases and J lost 1, with 9 bases in between. In nucleotides, the CDR3 is TGTGCCAGTAGGGCGGGGGCGAACACTGAAGCTTTCTTT. Its protein product is CASRAGANTEAFF.

This clonotype was found once. This chain uses TRBV15 with TRBJ2-7, with 7 bases that match TRBD2. Germline trimming cut 8 bases from V and 4 bases from J; bases unmatched to any gene: 11. Germline assignment: CDR1 LNHNV and CDR2 YYDKDF (reference sequence). The CDR3 has 14 amino acids. The CDR3 protein is CATVPGGISYEQYF. The CDR3 bases are TGTGCCACCGTTCCGGGGGGTATCAGTTACGAGCAGTACTTC.

The chain couples TRBV25-1 to TRBJ2-7; D not certain. The CDR3 runs to 14 residues. The V gene's germline CDR1 is MGHDK and CDR2 SYGVNS. The V and J ends lost 5 bases and 6 bases respectively, with 17 bases between them. CDR3 region: CASSLSAGLREQYF. The CDR3 region has the DNA TGTGCCAGCAGTTTATCGGCAGGTCTCCGCGAGCAGTACTTC.

Note on this clonotype: One junction end does not reproduce the germline sequence, and a read error may be involved. The rearrangement uses TRBV7-9 and TRBJ2-7, with 11 bases fitting TRBD2. The CDR3 extends over 15 amino acids. Germline CDR1 SEHNR, CDR2 FQNEAQ (reference sequence). In nucleotides, the CDR3 is TGTGCCAGCAGCTCAACTAGCGGGAGCTCCTGCGAGCAGTACTTC. Amino acid sequence: CASSSTSGSSCEQYF.

The table lists this clonotype with a few counts. This sequence joins TRBV7-2 and TRBJ2-6; D gene ambiguous. Trimming shortened V by 5 bases and J by 0 bases, and 8 bases separated the two germline ends. The CDR3 is 15 residues long. Germline loops: CDR1 SGHTA, CDR2 FQGNSA. The CDR3 region is CASSQDPSGANVLTF. The DNA for the CDR3 is TGTGCCAGCAGCCAAGATCCCTCTGGGGCCAACGTCCTGACTTTC. Together with reference TRBV7-2 and TRBJ2-6, the CDR3 gives the full variable domain: GAGVSQSPSNKVTEKGKDVELRCDPISGHTALYWYRQSLGQGLEFLIYFQGNSAPDKSGLPSDRFSAERTGGSVSTLTIQRTQQEDSAVYLCASSQDPSGANVLTFGAGSRLTVL.

The chain combines TRBV9 with TRBJ1-1; 7 bases map to TRBD1. CDR1 SGDLS and CDR2 YYNGEE come from the germline V gene. The ends lost 0 bases at V and 5 bases at J; junction bases unmatched: 4. The CDR3 is made up of 14 amino acids. This CDR3 is CASSVAAGGTEAFF. As DNA, the CDR3 is TGTGCCAGCAGCGTAGCGGCAGGGGGGACTGAAGCTTTCTTT.

The rearrangement joins TRBV9 to TRBJ2-7; 7 bases are shared with TRBD1. The germline V gene encodes CDR1 SGDLS and CDR2 YYNGEE. The V gene end was trimmed by 5 bases and the J gene end by 4 bases; junction bases not matched to a gene: 12. The CDR3 sequence is 15 residues long. CDR3 sequence reads: CASSSPMQGVYEQYF. In nucleotides, the CDR3 is TGTGCCAGCAGTTCCCCCATGCAGGGGGTGTACGAGCAGTACTTC. The full variable domain, with the rest looked up from reference TRBV9 and TRBJ2-7, is DSGVTQTPKHLITATGQRVTLRCSPRSGDLSVYWYQQSLDQGLQFLIQYYNGEERAKGNILERFSAQQFPDLHSELNLSSLELGDSALYFCASSSPMQGVYEQYFGPGTRLTVT.

Concerning this clonotype: This may come from a read error, since a much larger clone is one base off. V is TRBV5-4 and J is TRBJ1-2; no clear D. Per germline, CDR1 SGHNT and CDR2 YYREEE (reference sequence). The CDR3 loop spans 13 amino acids. The CDR3 sequence is CASSLDGMLGYAF. The CDR3 bases are TGTGCCAGCAGCTTGGATGGCATGCTAGGCTACGCCTTC.